This T cell receptor beta chain was recorded in a study of cytomegalovirus exposure and HLA in healthy donors. Across the whole study: Most genotyped donors, roughly 83% of about 400, had Caucasian-associated genetic ancestry.

Amplification used 60 Vbeta primers and 13 Jbeta primers. TCRdb's table, derived via immunoSEQ multiplex PCR, lists solely in-frame clones and lacks some. Among around 100,000 clones, 9.5% to 13% were seen once, and the ten largest hold under 6.5%. This clone came up a few times. Deletions cut 3 bases from V and 4 bases from J, with 12 bases between. The CDR3 loop spans 15 amino acids. CDR1 and CDR2 from the germline V gene are MNHEY and SVGAGI. Sequencing was carried out using PBMCs. V usage is TRBV6-5 and J usage is TRBJ2-2; weak D call: TRBD1 (6 bases). The receptor was derived from a man aged 35-49 years in good health and CMV-seropositive. DNA of the CDR3: TGTGCCAGCAGTTATCAAACAGGGAGCACCGGGGAGCTGTTTTTT. It specifies CASSYQTGSTGELFF.